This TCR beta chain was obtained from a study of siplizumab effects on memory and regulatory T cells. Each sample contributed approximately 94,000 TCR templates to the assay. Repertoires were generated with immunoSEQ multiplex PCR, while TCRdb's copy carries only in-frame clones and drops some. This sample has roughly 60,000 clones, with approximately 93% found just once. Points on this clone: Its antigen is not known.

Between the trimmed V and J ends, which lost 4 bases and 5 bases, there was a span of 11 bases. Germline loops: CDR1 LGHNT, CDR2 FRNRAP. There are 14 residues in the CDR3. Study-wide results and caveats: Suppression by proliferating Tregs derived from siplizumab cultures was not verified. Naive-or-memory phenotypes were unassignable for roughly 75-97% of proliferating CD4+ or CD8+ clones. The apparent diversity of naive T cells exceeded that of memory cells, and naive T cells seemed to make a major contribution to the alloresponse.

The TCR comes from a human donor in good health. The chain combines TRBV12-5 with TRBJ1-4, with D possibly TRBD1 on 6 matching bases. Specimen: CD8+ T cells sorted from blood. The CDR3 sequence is CASGSTGMNEKLFF. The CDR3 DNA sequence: TGTGCTAGTGGTTCCACAGGGATGAATGAAAAACTGTTTTTT.